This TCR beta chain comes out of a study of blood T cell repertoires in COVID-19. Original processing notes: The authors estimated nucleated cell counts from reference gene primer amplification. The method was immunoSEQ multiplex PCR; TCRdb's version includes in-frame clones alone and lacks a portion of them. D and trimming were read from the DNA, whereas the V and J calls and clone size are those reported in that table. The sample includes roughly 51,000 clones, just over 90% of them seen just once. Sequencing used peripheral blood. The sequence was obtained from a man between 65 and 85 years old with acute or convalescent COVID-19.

CDR3 sequence: CASSLAGGQTIDTYEQYF. CDR3 in DNA: TGTGCCAGCAGCTTGGCCGGGGGACAGACGATAGATACCTACGAGCAGTACTTC. This chain uses TRBV5-6 with TRBJ2-7, with D possibly matching TRBD1 (7 bases). There are 18 residues in the CDR3. Germline V lookup: CDR1 SGHDT, CDR2 YYEEEE. The V gene lost 0 bases and the J gene lost 2 bases, with 21 bases spanning the gap.